The rows below give T cell receptor beta chains drawn from one sample of a study of blood T cell repertoires in COVID-19. Profiled with immunoSEQ multiplex PCR; TCRdb holds only in-frame clones, not every one. Of 380,000 or so clones listed, roughly 86% are singletons. The sequenced material came from PBMCs or T cells enriched from blood (not recorded which). These receptors were obtained from a woman between 40 and 55 years old with acute COVID-19. The CDR3 runs from the conserved cysteine through the conserved F or W. D genes are given only for firm matches. Size values are once, few and many counts, or a class for expanded clones, and some rows have none.

>TRBV10-2|-|-|14|TRBJ1-6
TGCGCCAGCAGTGCAGTGCAGTGGAATTCACCCCTCCACTTT
CASSAVQWNSPLHF
>TRBV5-6|TRBD1|-|16|TRBJ1-1
TGTGCCAGCAGCCCACTAGGACAGGGAGGGTACACTGAAGCTTTCTTT
CASSPLGQGGYTEAFF
>TRBV5-1|TRBD2|once|15|TRBJ2-1
TGCGCCAGCAGCACTAAGACTAGCGGATACAATGAGCAGTTCTTC
CASSTKTSGYNEQFF
>TRBV5-1|-|-|13|TRBJ1-2
TGCGCCAGCAGCAACAGGGCCTCCTATGGCTACACCTTC
CASSNRASYGYTF
>TRBV29-1|-|-|11|TRBJ1-3
TGCAGCGTACACTCTGGAAACACCATATATTTT
CSVHSGNTIYF
>TRBV18|-|-|14|TRBJ1-4
TGTGCCAGCTCACCGACAGGCTGGAATGAAAAACTGTTTTTT
CASSPTGWNEKLFF
>TRBV25-1|-|-|14|TRBJ1-1
TGTGCCAGCAGTGAATCCAGGGGGAACACTGAAGCTTTCTTT
CASSESRGNTEAFF
>TRBV11-2|TRBD2|-|16|TRBJ2-7
TGTGCCAGCAGCTTAGATGGTAGCGGGGGAACCTACGAGCAGTACTTC
CASSLDGSGGTYEQYF
>TRBV7-2|-|-|12|TRBJ2-7
TGTGCCAGCAGCCACAATACCTACGAGCAGTACTTC
CASSHNTYEQYF
>TRBV4-1|TRBD1|once|15|TRBJ1-6
TGCGCCAGCAGCGAGGACAGGGTGTACGGTTCACCCCTCCACTTT
CASSEDRVYGSPLHF
>TRBV4-1|-|-|16|TRBJ1-5
TGCGCCAGCAGCCAGACACCGTCCATTCCTAATCAGCCCCAGCATTTT
CASSQTPSIPNQPQHF
>TRBV11-2|-|once|13|TRBJ2-7
TGTGCCAGCAGCTTAGGGGCAGCCTACGAGCAGTACTTC
CASSLGAAYEQYF
>TRBV13|TRBD1|once|15|TRBJ2-7
TGTGCCAGCAGCTCGTCCGGGACAGGGTCCTACGAGCAGTACTTC
CASSSSGTGSYEQYF
>TRBV5-4|TRBD1|-|16|TRBJ1-6
TGTGCCAGCAGCTTGGCGGGACAGGGGAGTAATTCACCCCTCCACTTT
CASSLAGQGSNSPLHF
>TRBV12-3/TRBV12-4|-|-|13|TRBJ1-2
TGTGCCTCCGCTGGGTATCAGGCCTATGGCTACACCTTC
CASAGYQAYGYTF
>TRBV10-2|-|-|15|TRBJ1-5
TGCGCCAGCAGTGAGTCGACCAGGGGCTATCAGCCCCAGCATTTT
CASSESTRGYQPQHF
>TRBV29-1|-|-|13|TRBJ2-2
TGCAGCGTAGTGACAGGTTACACCGGGGAGCTGTTTTTT
CSVVTGYTGELFF
>TRBV19|-|-|15|TRBJ1-4
TGTGCCAGTAGTTTCCGGACGGTCGGGGATGAAAAACTGTTTTTT
CASSFRTVGDEKLFF
>TRBV29-1|-|-|14|TRBJ1-2
TGCAGCGTTGAAGATCCGAGTCGCCCCTATGGCTACACCTTC
CSVEDPSRPYGYTF
>TRBV12-3/TRBV12-4|-|few|13|TRBJ1-5
TGTGCCAGCAGTTTAGCGAGGGATCAGCCCCAGCATTTT
CASSLARDQPQHF
>TRBV15|-|-|16|TRBJ2-1
TGTGCCACCAGCAGAGATCTGGGGGCAAAATACAATGAGCAGTTCTTC
CATSRDLGAKYNEQFF
>TRBV14|-|-|14|TRBJ2-5
TGTGCCAGCAGCCAACAGGACGGGGTGGAGACCCAGTACTTC
CASSQQDGVETQYF
>TRBV10-2|-|once|13|TRBJ2-5
TGCGCCAGCCAACGGGGGAACCAAGAGACCCAGTACTTC
CASQRGNQETQYF
>TRBV19|TRBD1|-|13|TRBJ1-5
TGTGCCAGTAGATACAGGGGGAATCAGCCCCAGCATTTT
CASRYRGNQPQHF
>TRBV5-6|TRBD1|-|15|TRBJ1-3
TGTGCCAGCAGCTTTATAGGGGGCGGTGGAAACACCATATATTTT
CASSFIGGGGNTIYF
>TRBV3-1/TRBV3-2|-|-|14|TRBJ2-5
TGTGCCAGCAGCCGTCCTGGTGGGGGGGAGACCCAGTACTTC
CASSRPGGGETQYF
>TRBV18|-|-|14|TRBJ1-2
TGTGCCAGCTCTCAAGGACCCGCAGGGCGGGGCTACACCTTC
CASSQGPAGRGYTF
>TRBV7-9|TRBD1|-|16|TRBJ2-1
TGTGCCAGCAGCTTAGGATCCGGGACAGTATACAATGAGCAGTTCTTC
CASSLGSGTVYNEQFF
>TRBV9|TRBD2|-|14|TRBJ2-7
TGTGCCAGCAGCGCCAAACTAGCGGGGGCCAAGATACACTTC
CASSAKLAGAKIHF
>TRBV27|TRBD1|-|14|TRBJ1-4
TGTGCCAGCAGCCGGGGACAGGGATTTGAAAAACTGTTTTTT
CASSRGQGFEKLFF
>TRBV3-1/TRBV3-2|TRBD1|-|15|TRBJ2-5
TGTGCCAGCAGCCAAAGCCCGGGACAGCAAGAGACCCAGTACTTC
CASSQSPGQQETQYF
>TRBV19|-|-|16|TRBJ2-3
TGTGCCAGTAGTACTGGGACTCCCGGACGGACAGATACGCAGTATTTT
CASSTGTPGRTDTQYF
>TRBV18|-|-|13|TRBJ1-4
TGTGCCAGCTCATCGGACAGAAATGAAAAACTGTTTTTT
CASSSDRNEKLFF
>TRBV5-1|-|once|15|TRBJ2-3
TGCGCCAGCAGCTGGGGGGAGACTAGCACAGATACGCAGTATTTT
CASSWGETSTDTQYF
>TRBV2|TRBD2|-|18|TRBJ2-7
TGTGCCAGCAGTGTAAGGGCTAGCGGGGAGGCCTTCTCCTACGAGCAGTACTTC
CASSVRASGEAFSYEQYF
>TRBV4-1|TRBD2|-|15|TRBJ2-3
TGCGCCAGCAGCATGGGACTAGTCAGCCCAGATACGCAGTATTTT
CASSMGLVSPDTQYF
>TRBV27|TRBD1|-|17|TRBJ1-6
TGTGCCAGCAGCCTCCAGCACAGGGGCGCTAGTAATTCACCCCTCCACTTT
CASSLQHRGASNSPLHF
>TRBV6-5|TRBD1|-|11|TRBJ1-1
TGTGCCAGCAGACAGGGGGCTGAAGCTTTCTTT
CASRQGAEAFF
>TRBV4-1|-|-|15|TRBJ2-2
TGCGCCAGCAGCCAAGACGACAGACCCACCGGGGAGCTGTTTTTT
CASSQDDRPTGELFF
>TRBV24-1|TRBD2|-|14|TRBJ2-5
TGTGCCACCTCCGGGGGGTACCCCCAAGAGACCCAGTACTTC
CATSGGYPQETQYF
>TRBV6-2/TRBV6-3|-|-|13|TRBJ1-1
TGTGCCAGCAGCGACGGCGGGGCCACTGAAGCTTTCTTT
CASSDGGATEAFF
>TRBV6-5|-|once|15|TRBJ2-1
TGTGCCAGCAGTATACGGACAAGGGTCTACAATGAGCAGTTCTTC
CASSIRTRVYNEQFF
>TRBV29-1|-|-|13|TRBJ2-1
TGCGCCACTGAGGGGGAGTGGGAGAATGAGCAGTTCTTC
CATEGEWENEQFF
>TRBV5-4|-|few|15|TRBJ1-6
TGTGCCAGCAGCCCGGACAGTAAGAATAATTCACCCCTCCACTTT
CASSPDSKNNSPLHF
>TRBV19|TRBD1|-|13|TRBJ1-5
TGTGCCAGTAGATACCAGGGGGACCAGCCCCAGCATTTT
CASRYQGDQPQHF
>TRBV18|TRBD1|-|15|TRBJ1-5
TGTGCCAGCCGACAGGGGGTTGAGGGCAATCAGCCCCAGCATTTT
CASRQGVEGNQPQHF
>TRBV10-2|TRBD1|-|14|TRBJ2-7
TGCGCCAGCAGTTCAGACAGGGGCTCCTACGAGCAGTACTTC
CASSSDRGSYEQYF
>TRBV6-2/TRBV6-3|-|-|15|TRBJ2-2
TGTGCCAGCAGTACCTACAGGGGGGGGACCGGGGAGCTGTTTTTT
CASSTYRGGTGELFF
>TRBV3-1/TRBV3-2|-|many|15|TRBJ1-5
TGTGCCAGCAGCCAAGATGGTGGGCTGAATCAGCCCCAGCATTTT
CASSQDGGLNQPQHF
>TRBV25-1|-|few|16|TRBJ1-6
TGTGCCAGCAGTGACCACGGCAGGGGCTGGAATTCACCCCTCCACTTT
CASSDHGRGWNSPLHF
>TRBV18|TRBD1|-|15|TRBJ2-1
TGTGCCAGCTCACCGCAGGGGACAGGGTGGTATGAGCAGTTCTTC
CASSPQGTGWYEQFF
>TRBV6-1|TRBD2|-|18|TRBJ2-3
TGTGCCAGCAGTGAATTCGAGTTAGCGGGGGGGTACACAGATACGCAGTATTTT
CASSEFELAGGYTDTQYF
>TRBV30|-|-|13|TRBJ1-5
TGTGCCTGGGCCCGGGACAAAGATCAGCCCCAGCATTTT
CAWARDKDQPQHF
>TRBV20-1|-|few|11|TRBJ1-1
TGCAGTGCCCCGTCCGACGGGGGAGCTTTCTTT
CSAPSDGGAFF
>TRBV5-4|TRBD1|-|15|TRBJ2-5
TGTGCCAGCAGCGTAAACGACAGGGGGCAAGAGACCCAGTACTTC
CASSVNDRGQETQYF
>TRBV6-4|-|-|13|TRBJ2-1
TGTGCCAGCAGTCCGGACAGCTACAATGAGCAGTTCTTC
CASSPDSYNEQFF
>TRBV19|TRBD1|-|14|TRBJ1-4
TGTGCCAGTACCCTGACAGGGACGGGTGAAAAACTGTTTTTT
CASTLTGTGEKLFF